This T cell receptor (beta chain) was captured by sequencing in a study of identical twins. Notes on the study in general: Partly confounded zero-insertion analyses could result from invariant MAIT and iNKT cells.

Germline V gene sequence: CDR1 MNHNS, CDR2 SASEGT. V lost 6 bases to trimming and J lost 0 bases; unmatched junction nucleotides: 7. The CDR3 spans 16 residues. This clonotype has just a few counts. What it binds is not known. A universal primer site was created by template switching, with the cDNA bearing unique molecular identifiers. TCRdb re-called the 5' RACE reads with MiXCR, one entry per CDR3 protein. The sample consists of 600,000 to 800,000 distinct CDR3 sequences, 21% of them appearing once. The same sample was also studied in work on T cells expressing NK-cell markers. This second study notes: Seven of the eight sequenced donors were classified as HCMV-seropositive, and one was classified as seronegative. Clarity on HCMV specificity was lacking for the expanded NKG2C+ T cell clones.

The material sequenced was PBMCs. The chain employs TRBV6-1 and TRBJ2-3, with TRBD2 matching over 9 bases. This TCR came from a young woman in good health. The CDR3 here is CASRRVAGASTDTQYF. CDR3 nucleotide sequence: TGTGCCAGCAGACGAGTAGCGGGAGCAAGCACAGATACGCAGTATTTT.